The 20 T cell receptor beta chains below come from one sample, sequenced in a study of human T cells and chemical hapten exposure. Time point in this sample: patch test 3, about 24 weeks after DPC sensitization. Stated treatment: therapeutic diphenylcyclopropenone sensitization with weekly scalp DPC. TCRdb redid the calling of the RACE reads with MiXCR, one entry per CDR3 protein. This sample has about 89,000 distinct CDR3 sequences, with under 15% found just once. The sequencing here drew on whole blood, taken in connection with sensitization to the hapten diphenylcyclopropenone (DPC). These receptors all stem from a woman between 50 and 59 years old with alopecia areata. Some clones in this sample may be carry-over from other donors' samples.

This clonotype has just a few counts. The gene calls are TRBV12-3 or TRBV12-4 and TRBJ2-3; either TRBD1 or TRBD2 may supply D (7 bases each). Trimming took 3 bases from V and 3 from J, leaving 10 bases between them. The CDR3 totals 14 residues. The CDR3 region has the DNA TGTGCCAGCAGTTTGCAGGGGGGGACAGATACGCAGTATTTT. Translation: CASSLQGGTDTQYF.

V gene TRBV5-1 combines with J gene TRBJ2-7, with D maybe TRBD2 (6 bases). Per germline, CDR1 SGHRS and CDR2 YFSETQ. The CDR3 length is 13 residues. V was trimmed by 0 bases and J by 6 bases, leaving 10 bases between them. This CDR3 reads CASSLGTMFEQYF. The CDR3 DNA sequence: TGCGCCAGCAGCTTGGGGACTATGTTCGAGCAGTACTTC.

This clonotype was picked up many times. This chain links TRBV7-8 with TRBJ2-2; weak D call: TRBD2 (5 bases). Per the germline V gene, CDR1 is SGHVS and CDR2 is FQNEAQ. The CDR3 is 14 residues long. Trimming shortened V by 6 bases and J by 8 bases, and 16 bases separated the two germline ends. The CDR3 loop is CASRRSGSFGELFF. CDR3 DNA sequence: TGTGCCAGCAGGAGAAGCGGTTCGTTTGGGGAGCTGTTTTTT.

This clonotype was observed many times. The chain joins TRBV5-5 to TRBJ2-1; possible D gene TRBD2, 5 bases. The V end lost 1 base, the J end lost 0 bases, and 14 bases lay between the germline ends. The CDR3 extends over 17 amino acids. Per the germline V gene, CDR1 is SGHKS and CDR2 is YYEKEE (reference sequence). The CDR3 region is CASSLYGTEASYNEQFF. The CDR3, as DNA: TGTGCCAGCAGCTTGTATGGAACGGAGGCCTCCTACAATGAGCAGTTCTTC.

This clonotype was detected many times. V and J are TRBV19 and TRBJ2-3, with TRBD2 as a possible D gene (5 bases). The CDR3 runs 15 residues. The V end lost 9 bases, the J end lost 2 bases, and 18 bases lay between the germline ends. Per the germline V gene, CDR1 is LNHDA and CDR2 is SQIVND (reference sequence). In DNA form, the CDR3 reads TGTGCCAGCCGCCGGGAAGCGGTTATCACAGATACGCAGTATTTT. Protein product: CASRREAVITDTQYF.

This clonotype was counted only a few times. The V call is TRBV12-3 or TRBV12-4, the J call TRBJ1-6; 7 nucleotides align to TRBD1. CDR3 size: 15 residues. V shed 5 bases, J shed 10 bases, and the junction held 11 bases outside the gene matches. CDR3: CASSQTTGRDSPLHF. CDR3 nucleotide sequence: TGTGCCAGCAGTCAGACGACAGGGAGAGACTCACCCCTCCACTTT.

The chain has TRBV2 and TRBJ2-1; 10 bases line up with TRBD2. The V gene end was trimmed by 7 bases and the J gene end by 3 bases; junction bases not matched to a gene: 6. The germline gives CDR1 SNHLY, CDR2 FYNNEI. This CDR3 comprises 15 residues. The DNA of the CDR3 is TGTGCCAGCACCCAACTAGCGGGATTCTACAATGAGCAGTTCTTC. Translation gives CASTQLAGFYNEQFF.

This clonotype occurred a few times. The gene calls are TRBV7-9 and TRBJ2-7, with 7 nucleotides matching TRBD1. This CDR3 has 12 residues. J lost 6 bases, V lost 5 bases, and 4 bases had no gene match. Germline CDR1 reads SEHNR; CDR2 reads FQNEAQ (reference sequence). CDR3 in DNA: TGTGCCAGCAGCCTGACAGGGCTCGAGCAGTACTTC. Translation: CASSLTGLEQYF.

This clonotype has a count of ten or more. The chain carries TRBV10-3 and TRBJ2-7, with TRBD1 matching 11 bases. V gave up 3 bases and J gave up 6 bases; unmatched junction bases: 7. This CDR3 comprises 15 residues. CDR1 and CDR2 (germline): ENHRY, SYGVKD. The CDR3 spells CAISEVGQGGGEQYF. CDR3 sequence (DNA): TGTGCCATCAGTGAAGTGGGACAGGGGGGAGGCGAGCAGTACTTC.

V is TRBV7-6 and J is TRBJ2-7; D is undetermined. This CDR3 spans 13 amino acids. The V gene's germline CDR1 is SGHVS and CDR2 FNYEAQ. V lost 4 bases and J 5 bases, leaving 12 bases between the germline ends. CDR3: CASSSPPDNEQYF. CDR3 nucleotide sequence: TGTGCCAGCAGCTCCCCCCCCGACAACGAGCAGTACTTC.

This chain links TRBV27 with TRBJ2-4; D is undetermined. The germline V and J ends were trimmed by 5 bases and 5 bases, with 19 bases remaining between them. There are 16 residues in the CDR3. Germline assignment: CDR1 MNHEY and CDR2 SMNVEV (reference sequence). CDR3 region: CASSPHSDQPQNIQYF. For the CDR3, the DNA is TGTGCCAGCAGTCCCCACTCGGACCAGCCCCAAAACATTCAGTACTTC.

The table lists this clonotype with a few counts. Here the CDR3 reads CASSVGSTSYNEQFF. In DNA form, the CDR3 reads TGTGCCAGCAGCGTAGGATCTACCAGCTACAATGAGCAGTTCTTC. V and J are TRBV9 and TRBJ2-1; D uncertain. The V gene lost 0 bases and the J gene lost 3 bases, with 10 bases spanning the gap. Germline lookup yields CDR1 SGDLS and CDR2 YYNGEE. The CDR3 is 15 amino acids.

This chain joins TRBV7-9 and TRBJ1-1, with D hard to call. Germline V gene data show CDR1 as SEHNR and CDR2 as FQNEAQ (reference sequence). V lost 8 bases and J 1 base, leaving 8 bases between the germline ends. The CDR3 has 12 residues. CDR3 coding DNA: TGTGCCAGCGGAACTAGGAACACTGAAGCTTTCTTT. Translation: CASGTRNTEAFF.

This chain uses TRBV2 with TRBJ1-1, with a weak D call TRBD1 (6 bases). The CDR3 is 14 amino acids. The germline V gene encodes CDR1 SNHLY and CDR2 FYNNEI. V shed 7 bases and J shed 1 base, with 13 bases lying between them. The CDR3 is CASTYSTGNTEAFF. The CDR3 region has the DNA TGTGCCAGCACTTATTCGACAGGGAACACTGAAGCTTTCTTT.

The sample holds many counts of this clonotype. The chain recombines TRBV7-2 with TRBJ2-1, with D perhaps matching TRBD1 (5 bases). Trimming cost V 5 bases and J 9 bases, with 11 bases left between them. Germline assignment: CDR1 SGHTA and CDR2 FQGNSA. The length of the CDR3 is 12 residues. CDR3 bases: TGTGCCAGCAGCGAGCAGGGTATTGAGCAGTTCTTC. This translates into CASSEQGIEQFF.

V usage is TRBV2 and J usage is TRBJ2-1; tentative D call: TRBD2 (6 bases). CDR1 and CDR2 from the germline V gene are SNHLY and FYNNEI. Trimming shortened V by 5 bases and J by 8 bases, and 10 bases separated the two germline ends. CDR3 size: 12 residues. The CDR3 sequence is CASSREWDEQFF. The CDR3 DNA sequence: TGTGCCAGCAGTCGGGAGTGGGATGAGCAGTTCTTC.

The CDR3 loop is CASSPDSHYEQYF. The CDR3 DNA sequence: TGTGCCAGCAGCCCGGACAGCCACTACGAGCAGTACTTC. The gene calls are TRBV7-2 and TRBJ2-7, with D perhaps TRBD1 (6 bases). In germline, CDR1 is SGHTA, CDR2 FQGNSA. This CDR3 is 13 amino acids long. Trimming took off 5 bases at V and 3 bases at J, with 11 bases between the two ends.

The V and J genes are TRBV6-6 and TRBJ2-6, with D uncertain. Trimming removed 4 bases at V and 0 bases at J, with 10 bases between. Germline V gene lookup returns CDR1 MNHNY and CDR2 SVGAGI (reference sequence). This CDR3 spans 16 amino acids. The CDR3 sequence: CASSSPGLSGANVLTF. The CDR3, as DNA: TGTGCCAGCAGTTCCCCGGGTCTCTCTGGGGCCAACGTCCTGACTTTC.

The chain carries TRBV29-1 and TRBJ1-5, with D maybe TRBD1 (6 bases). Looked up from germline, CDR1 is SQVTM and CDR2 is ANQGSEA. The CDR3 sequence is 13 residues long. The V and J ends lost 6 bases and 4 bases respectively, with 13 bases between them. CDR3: CSVAWTVNQPQHF. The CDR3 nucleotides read TGCAGCGTGGCTTGGACAGTAAATCAGCCCCAGCATTTT.

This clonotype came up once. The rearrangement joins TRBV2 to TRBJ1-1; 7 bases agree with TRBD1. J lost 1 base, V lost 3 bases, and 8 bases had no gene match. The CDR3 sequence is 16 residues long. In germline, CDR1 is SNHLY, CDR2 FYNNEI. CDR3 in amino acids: CASSDTRTGSNTEAFF. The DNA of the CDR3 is TGTGCCAGCAGTGATACACGGACAGGATCGAACACTGAAGCTTTCTTT. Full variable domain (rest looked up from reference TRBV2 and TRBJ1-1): EPEVTQTPSHQVTQMGQEVILRCVPISNHLYFYWYRQILGQKVEFLVSFYNNEISEKSEIFDDQFSVERPDGSNFTLKIRSTKLEDSAMYFCASSDTRTGSNTEAFFGQGTRLTVV.